The 32 T cell receptor beta chains below all came from one sample that was sequenced in a study of human T cells and chemical hapten exposure. Time point: patch test 3, about 24 weeks after DPC sensitization. Specified treatment: therapeutic diphenylcyclopropenone sensitization with weekly scalp DPC. TCRdb processed the RACE reads anew with MiXCR; each CDR3 protein has one entry. The table lists some 52,000 distinct CDR3 sequences, 8% to 10% of them singletons. The sequenced sample was whole blood, obtained in connection with sensitization to the hapten diphenylcyclopropenone (DPC). The receptors were gathered from a woman between 40 and 55 years old with alopecia areata. Some clones in this sample may be carry-over from other donors' samples.

The chain links TRBV9 to TRBJ1-1; TRBD1 aligns across 7 bases. The germline gives CDR1 SGDLS, CDR2 YYNGEE. The CDR3 extends over 14 amino acids. The trim removed 4 bases at V and 1 base at J, leaving 4 bases unmatched. The CDR3 spells CASSPRQGNTEAFF. The CDR3 DNA reads as TGTGCCAGCAGCCCCCGACAGGGGAACACTGAAGCTTTCTTT. Variable domain in full (rest from reference TRBV9 and TRBJ1-1): DSGVTQTPKHLITATGQRVTLRCSPRSGDLSVYWYQQSLDQGLQFLIQYYNGEERAKGNILERFSAQQFPDLHSELNLSSLELGDSALYFCASSPRQGNTEAFFGQGTRLTVV.

V usage is TRBV5-8 and J usage is TRBJ2-3; 9 nucleotides agree with TRBD1. CDR1 is SGHTS, CDR2 YDEGEE, per germline. Unmatched junction bases numbered 4, after V lost 3 bases and J lost 2 bases. This CDR3 region has 15 residues. This CDR3 is CASSSGTGNTDTQYF. CDR3 in DNA: TGTGCCAGCAGCTCCGGGACAGGGAACACAGATACGCAGTATTTT.

The chain links TRBV27 to TRBJ1-6; no firm D call. This CDR3 is built from 13 residues. The V gene's germline CDR1 is MNHEY and CDR2 SMNVEV (reference sequence). V gave up 3 bases and J gave up 8 bases, with 8 bases separating them. The CDR3 DNA reads as TGTGCCAGCAGTTTGGAGGGTTATTCACCCCTCCACTTT. Translation: CASSLEGYSPLHF.

The chain recombines TRBV19 with TRBJ1-3; tentatively, D is TRBD1 (5 bases). The CDR3 is 14 residues long. Germline V gene sequence: CDR1 LNHDA, CDR2 SQIVND (reference sequence). The ends were cut back, 7 bases at V and 3 bases at J, with 13 bases in the middle. CDR3 region: CASTTRGGGNTIYF. The CDR3 coding sequence is TGTGCCAGTACCACACGGGGCGGTGGAAACACCATATATTTT.

The rearrangement links TRBV7-9 to TRBJ2-7; D might be TRBD2 (5 bases). Trimming removed 3 bases from V and 4 bases from J, with 10 bases in between. Germline V gene lookup returns CDR1 SEHNR and CDR2 FQNEAQ (reference sequence). The CDR3 covers 13 residues. CDR3 in amino acids: CASSFEWRYEQYF. CDR3 in DNA: TGTGCCAGCAGCTTCGAATGGAGGTACGAGCAGTACTTC.

This clonotype was observed a few times. The genes are TRBV20-1 and TRBJ1-2; no reliable D call. Germline V CDR1 and CDR2: DFQATT, SNEGSKA (reference sequence). The ends were cut back, 5 bases at V and 6 bases at J, with 10 bases in the middle. The CDR3 runs to 11 residues. CDR3 amino acids: CSAVRENGYTF. The CDR3 DNA reads as TGCAGTGCTGTCAGAGAAAATGGCTACACCTTC.

In its sample, this clonotype was seen many times. The V and J genes are TRBV6-4 and TRBJ2-6; a possible D gene is TRBD1 (6 bases). The CDR3 sequence is 17 residues long. CDR1 MRHNA and CDR2 SNTAGT come from the germline V gene. The V end lost 4 bases, the J end lost 0 bases, and 13 bases lay between the germline ends. In nucleotides, the CDR3 is TGTGCCAGCAGTGGCGGACAGTCCTCCTCTGGGGCCAACGTCCTGACTTTC. Protein product: CASSGGQSSSGANVLTF.

This clonotype was detected ten times or more. V is TRBV10-3 and J is TRBJ2-5; TRBD1 might be the D (6 bases). Trimming removed 10 bases at V and 1 base at J, with 10 bases between. From germline, CDR1 is ENHRY and CDR2 SYGVKD. This CDR3 is 12 amino acids long. The CDR3, as DNA: TGTGCCACGACAGGAGCCCAAGAGACCCAGTACTTC. Its translation is CATTGAQETQYF.

The chain carries TRBV4-1 and TRBJ2-5; no clear D. Trimming took 1 base from V and 5 from J, leaving 11 bases between them. The germline CDR1 and CDR2 sequences are MGHRA and YSYEKL. CDR3 length: 14 amino acids. The CDR3 reads CASSQVWIGETQYF. The CDR3 DNA reads as TGCGCCAGCAGCCAAGTATGGATTGGGGAGACCCAGTACTTC.

This clonotype was seen ten or more times. The rearrangement links TRBV7-9 to TRBJ2-7, with 7 positions matching TRBD1. This CDR3 is 13 amino acids long. The junction had 3 bases not matched to a gene; V was cut back by 5 bases and J by 2 bases. The germline CDR1 and CDR2 sequences are SEHNR and FQNEAQ (reference sequence). The DNA of the CDR3 is TGTGCCAGCAGCCGACAGGGTCCCTACGAGCAGTACTTC. This encodes CASSRQGPYEQYF.

This clonotype has a count of ten or more. The rearrangement joins TRBV6-2 or TRBV6-3 to TRBJ2-7; 13 nucleotides match TRBD2. The CDR3 has 16 residues. Unmatched junction bases numbered 9, after V lost 4 bases and J lost 6 bases. Looked up from germline, CDR1 is MNHEY and CDR2 is SVGEGT. The CDR3 region is CASSWRTSGGLFEQYF. The CDR3 nucleotides are TGTGCCAGCAGTTGGAGGACTAGCGGGGGCCTTTTCGAGCAGTACTTC.

The chain recombines TRBV10-2 with TRBJ2-1, with 9 bases lining up with TRBD2. This CDR3 has 15 residues. V shed 10 bases, J shed 7 bases, and the junction held 14 bases outside the gene matches. The V gene's germline CDR1 is WSHSY and CDR2 SAAADI. This chain's CDR3 is CATPSESGGPNEQFF. CDR3 sequence (DNA): TGCGCCACCCCAAGCGAAAGCGGGGGGCCAAATGAGCAGTTCTTC.

This clonotype was counted ten times or more. The rearrangement links TRBV28 to TRBJ1-5; 7 bases map to TRBD1. The CDR3 spans 14 residues. V trimming: 8 bases; J trimming: 4 bases; junction bases outside the gene matches: 8. CDR1 is MDHEN and CDR2 is SYDVKM in the germline V gene. In DNA, the CDR3 is TGTGCCAGCTCTAAACGACAGGGAAATCAGCCCCAGCATTTT. Amino acid sequence: CASSKRQGNQPQHF.

This clonotype was detected many times. The chain has TRBV20-1 and TRBJ1-6; D call uncertain. Per the germline V gene, CDR1 is DFQATT and CDR2 is SNEGSKA (reference sequence). Trimming took 1 base from V and 0 from J, leaving 10 bases between them. The CDR3 is made up of 16 amino acids. CDR3 sequence (DNA): TGCAGTGCTAGAGGCGACCGGAGCTCCTATAATTCACCCCTCCACTTT. Its protein is CSARGDRSSYNSPLHF.

This clonotype was picked up a small number of times. The chain carries TRBV20-1 and TRBJ1-2; D is undetermined. This CDR3 contains 12 residues. Trimming took 3 bases from V and 5 from J, leaving 10 bases between them. CDR1 and CDR2 from the germline V gene are DFQATT and SNEGSKA (reference sequence). This CDR3 is CSARDFQYGYTF. The CDR3 bases are TGCAGTGCTAGGGACTTTCAATATGGCTACACCTTC.

This clonotype showed up many times. V usage is TRBV7-7 and J usage is TRBJ1-4; no clear D gene. The CDR3 extends over 14 amino acids. Trimming removed 4 bases at V and 7 bases at J, with 13 bases between. The V gene's germline CDR1 is SSHAT and CDR2 FNYEAQ (reference sequence). The CDR3 here is CASSSGHGVEKLFF. The CDR3 DNA reads as TGTGCCAGCAGCTCCGGCCATGGGGTTGAAAAACTGTTTTTT.

The rearrangement uses TRBV29-1 and TRBJ1-1; D not certain. V dropped 5 bases and J dropped 1 base, with 5 bases sitting between them. CDR1 is SQVTM and CDR2 is ANQGSEA in the germline V gene. The CDR3 is made up of 11 amino acids. The CDR3 sequence is CSVTRNTEAFF. CDR3 in DNA: TGCAGCGTTACCCGGAACACTGAAGCTTTCTTT.

This clonotype was counted ten times or more. V usage is TRBV29-1 and J usage is TRBJ2-7; D gene unclear. CDR3 size: 12 residues. V lost 4 bases, J lost 2 bases, and 9 bases lay in between. Germline assignment: CDR1 SQVTM and CDR2 ANQGSEA. The CDR3 region is CSVGGPTYEQYF. Here the CDR3 DNA reads TGCAGCGTTGGTGGGCCAACCTACGAGCAGTACTTC.

This clonotype showed up many times. CDR3 sequence: CSARGEGIITGELFF. The CDR3 bases are TGCAGTGCTAGAGGTGAAGGAATAATCACCGGGGAGCTGTTTTTT. The V and J genes are TRBV20-1 and TRBJ2-2; no clear D gene. Germline V gives CDR1 DFQATT, CDR2 SNEGSKA (reference sequence). V lost 1 base and J 4 bases, leaving 13 bases between the germline ends. The CDR3 contains 15 residues.

The gene calls are TRBV9 and TRBJ1-5, with D uncertain. The CDR3 is 14 residues long. Germline CDR1 is SGDLS and CDR2 is YYNGEE. The V gene lost 3 bases and the J gene lost 2 bases, with 9 bases spanning the gap. The CDR3 here is CASSGPYGNQPQHF. The CDR3 DNA sequence: TGTGCCAGCAGCGGTCCCTACGGCAATCAGCCCCAGCATTTT.

Comment on this clonotype: One base away lies a much larger clone, so this may be a sequencing read error. The chain recombines TRBV20-1 with TRBJ1-2, with D unresolved. Germline V gives CDR1 DFQATT, CDR2 SNEGSKA (reference sequence). The CDR3 has 15 residues. The chain's CDR3 is CSAIPPGLSNCGYTF. CDR3 nucleotides: TGCAGTGCTATACCCCCCGGACTTTCTAACTGTGGCTACACCTTC.

This chain joins TRBV6-1 and TRBJ2-5; D uncertain. Germline-derived CDR1 and CDR2 are MNHNS and SASEGT. V was cut by 6 bases and J by 0 bases, with 8 bases left in between. There are 13 residues in the CDR3. The CDR3, as DNA: TGTGCCAGCAGGGTCTACAACCAAGAGACCCAGTACTTC. Protein: CASRVYNQETQYF.

CDR3 nucleotides: TGTGCCAGCAGTTTGGAGAATTCACCCCTCCACTTT. It specifies CASSLENSPLHF. The V gene is TRBV28, the J gene TRBJ1-6; no clear D gene. This CDR3 has 12 residues. CDR1 MDHEN and CDR2 SYDVKM come from the germline V gene. V lost 3 bases to trimming and J lost 7 bases, with 4 bases between them.

This clonotype was observed a few times. The gene calls are TRBV7-8 and TRBJ2-7; D not resolved. V shed 5 bases and J shed 6 bases, with 17 bases lying between them. The CDR3 is 14 amino acids. Germline V gives CDR1 SGHVS, CDR2 FQNEAQ. This CDR3 reads CASSPIVGFSEQYF. For the CDR3, the DNA is TGTGCCAGCAGCCCGATAGTGGGTTTCTCCGAGCAGTACTTC.

This clonotype appeared many times. The chain has TRBV20-1 and TRBJ2-7; tentatively, D is TRBD2 (6 bases). The CDR3 extends over 14 amino acids. The ends were cut back, 5 bases at V and 0 bases at J, with 14 bases in the middle. Germline V gene sequence: CDR1 DFQATT, CDR2 SNEGSKA (reference sequence). The CDR3 coding sequence is TGCAGTGCTGAGGTTGGGACTGGCTCCTACGAGCAGTACTTC. Translated, it gives CSAEVGTGSYEQYF.

The CDR3 DNA sequence: TGCGCCAGCAGCTTGACTAGCGGGGGGCGGGCAGATACGCAGTATTTT. Translating gives CASSLTSGGRADTQYF. The chain joins TRBV5-1 to TRBJ2-3; 12 bases match TRBD2. Germline assignment: CDR1 SGHRS and CDR2 YFSETQ. The CDR3 covers 16 residues. V was clipped by 1 base and J by 4 bases; unmatched bases: 4.

This clonotype was detected ten times or more. The chain couples TRBV6-2 or TRBV6-3 to TRBJ1-1; no clear D gene. The CDR3 loop spans 14 amino acids. V gave up 7 bases and J gave up 5 bases, with 17 bases separating them. Germline loops: CDR1 MNHEY, CDR2 SVGEGT. The CDR3 region has the DNA TGTGCCAGCACCCTGGCGCTCGGTCGAACTGAAGCTTTCTTT. Translated: CASTLALGRTEAFF.

CDR3 in amino acids: CASSSGPNEQFF. The CDR3 DNA is TGTGCCAGCAGCTCCGGTCCGAATGAGCAGTTCTTC. This chain joins TRBV7-2 and TRBJ2-1; the D is unclear. CDR3 length equals 12 residues. V was clipped by 4 bases and J by 7 bases, with 8 bases between them. From germline, CDR1 is SGHTA and CDR2 FQGNSA.

The V call is TRBV19, the J call TRBJ2-1; the match to TRBD2 covers 8 bases. The V gene's germline CDR1 is LNHDA and CDR2 SQIVND (reference sequence). J lost 0 bases, V lost 3 bases, and 7 bases had no gene match. CDR3 size: 17 residues. The CDR3 region has the DNA TGTGCCAGTAGTATCTGGAGCGGGGGTAGCTCCTACAATGAGCAGTTCTTC. Amino acids: CASSIWSGGSSYNEQFF. The variable domain in full, completed from reference TRBV19 and TRBJ2-1, reads DGGITQSPKYLFRKEGQNVTLSCEQNLNHDAMYWYRQDPGQGLRLIYYSQIVNDFQKGDIAEGYSVSREKKESFPLTVTSAQKNPTAFYLCASSIWSGGSSYNEQFFGPGTRLTVL.

This clonotype was seen many times. The V and J genes are TRBV20-1 and TRBJ2-5; 10 nucleotides agree with TRBD1. Unmatched junction bases numbered 11, after V lost 5 bases and J lost 2 bases. CDR3 length: 16 residues. Looked up from germline, CDR1 is DFQATT and CDR2 is SNEGSKA (reference sequence). The CDR3: CSAQNRDRGPQETQYF. The CDR3 DNA is TGCAGTGCTCAGAACCGGGACAGGGGACCTCAAGAGACCCAGTACTTC.

This clonotype was observed at least ten times. The genes are TRBV7-7 and TRBJ1-1; D call uncertain. The CDR3 is made up of 13 amino acids. From germline, CDR1 is SSHAT and CDR2 FNYEAQ (reference sequence). Trimming took 0 bases from V and 2 from J, leaving 4 bases between them. The CDR3 here is CASSLATNTEAFF. DNA for the CDR3: TGTGCCAGCAGCTTAGCCACCAACACTGAAGCTTTCTTT.

This clonotype was detected many times. V and J are TRBV7-8 and TRBJ2-3; 11 bases agree with TRBD2. V was pared by 5 bases and J by 4 bases, with 8 bases of the junction left unmatched. Germline V gene lookup returns CDR1 SGHVS and CDR2 FQNEAQ. CDR3 size: 16 residues. CDR3 nucleotides: TGTGCCAGCAGCCCACGACTAGCGGGGATATCAGATACGCAGTATTTT. It codes for CASSPRLAGISDTQYF.